Listed here are 22 T cell receptor beta chains from one sample, sequenced in a study of T cells in Graves' hyperthyroidism and ophthalmopathy. RNA transcripts were the template for amplifying TCR beta CDR3 regions. Primed by the HTBI set, a first-round RT-PCR was run on the TCR CDR3. Using its own MiXCR run on the multiplex PCR reads, TCRdb lists one record per CDR3 protein. Counted here are approximately 270,000 distinct CDR3 sequences, more than 12% occurring once; the ten biggest clones make up about 14%. Sequencing was carried out using blood. All receptors come from a middle-aged woman with Graves' hyperthyroidism that later progressed to Graves' ophthalmopathy.

At least ten counts were recorded for this clonotype. This rearrangement joins TRBV28 to TRBJ2-7; TRBD2 matches 15 bases. CDR1 and CDR2 from the germline V gene are MDHEN and SYDVKM. Germline trimming cut 6 bases from V and 4 bases from J; bases unmatched to any gene: 16. CDR3 size: 19 residues. CDR3 amino acids: CASSQTGLAGGPFQYEQYF. The CDR3 nucleotides are TGTGCCAGCAGCCAAACGGGACTAGCGGGAGGACCATTCCAATACGAGCAGTACTTC.

Only a few counts were recorded for this clonotype. Being one base from a much bigger clone, this may be a read error. J is TRBJ2-1 and V is TRBV20-1; possible D gene TRBD2, 5 bases. The CDR3 covers 10 residues. The germline V gene encodes CDR1 DFQATT and CDR2 SNEGSKA (reference sequence). The V end lost 6 bases, the J end lost 10 bases, and 10 bases lay between the germline ends. CDR3 bases: TGCAGTGCCAGTGACTACGAGCAGTTCTTC. It is translated as CSASDYEQFF.

This clonotype was counted at least ten times. The chain combines TRBV6-1 with TRBJ2-1, with D possibly matching TRBD1 (6 bases). V lost 6 bases and J lost 7, with 16 bases in between. Germline V gene sequence: CDR1 MNHNS, CDR2 SASEGT. CDR3 length: 14 residues. In nucleotides, the CDR3 is TGTGCCAGCAGCTCCGGGACAAAACGTAATGAGCAGTTCTTC. Translation: CASSSGTKRNEQFF.

The chain combines TRBV28 with TRBJ1-2; weak D call: TRBD1 (5 bases). Trimming shortened V by 3 bases and J by 4 bases, and 15 bases separated the two germline ends. This CDR3 spans 15 amino acids. The germline CDR1 and CDR2 sequences are MDHEN and SYDVKM. CDR3 coding DNA: TGTGCCAGCAGTTTTGCTTCCCAGGGCAGCTATGGCTACACCTTC. It translates to CASSFASQGSYGYTF.

V and J are TRBV12-3 or TRBV12-4 and TRBJ2-3; D unclear. There are 14 residues in the CDR3. V shed 5 bases and J shed 3 bases, with 12 bases lying between them. CDR3 coding DNA: TGTGCCAGCAGTCGCGACTTAAAAACAGATACGCAGTATTTT. Translation gives CASSRDLKTDTQYF.

The sample holds many counts of this clonotype. The chain employs TRBV2 and TRBJ1-6, with D possibly TRBD1 on 5 matching bases. Trimming shortened V by 4 bases and J by 9 bases, and 10 bases separated the two germline ends. The CDR3 runs 13 residues. The germline V gene encodes CDR1 SNHLY and CDR2 FYNNEI. The CDR3 nucleotides are TGTGCCAGCAGTGGGGGGATCGGTTCACCCCTCCACTTT. Its protein is CASSGGIGSPLHF.

This clonotype occurred many times. This rearrangement joins TRBV3-1 to TRBJ1-1, with TRBD1 matching over 7 bases. Germline CDR1 reads LGHDT; CDR2 reads YNNKEL (reference sequence). V shed 4 bases and J 5 bases; nucleotides not matched to a gene: 13. The CDR3 is 16 amino acids. The CDR3 nucleotides are TGTGCCAGCAGCCCACCGACAGGGATATTGGGTACTGAAGCTTTCTTT. This sequence encodes CASSPPTGILGTEAFF.

This clonotype was observed at least ten times. The junction does not match germline at one end; this may be a read error. This chain connects TRBV6-1 to TRBJ1-5, with 8 bases aligning to TRBD1. CDR3 length: 15 residues. CDR1 is MNHNS, CDR2 SASEGT, per germline. This chain's CDR3 is CASSQADRGNQPQHF. For the CDR3, the DNA is TGTGCCAGCAGTCAAGCGGACAGGGGCAATCAGCCCCAGCATTTT.

Worth noting for this clonotype: A read error may explain this, as a much larger clone is one base away. The DNA of the CDR3 is TGTGCCATCAGTGAGTCGCAAGCGGTTCCCACTGAAGCTTTCTTT. Translating it yields CAISESQAVPTEAFF. The rearrangement joins TRBV10-3 to TRBJ1-1, with D hard to call. Trimming cost V 0 bases and J 4 bases, with 12 bases left between them. Per germline, CDR1 ENHRY and CDR2 SYGVKD. CDR3 length equals 15 residues.

The table lists this clonotype with a few counts. The chain employs TRBV5-4 and TRBJ2-2; 7 bases agree with TRBD2. V lost 0 bases and J lost 4; bases outside the gene matches: 6. CDR3 length equals 16 residues. CDR1 and CDR2 (germline): SGHNT, YYREEE (reference sequence). The CDR3 protein is CASSLDLGLRTGELFF. The CDR3 DNA sequence: TGTGCCAGCAGCTTGGATTTGGGACTACGCACCGGGGAGCTGTTTTTT.

V and J are TRBV5-6 and TRBJ1-5; 9 nucleotides align to TRBD1. This CDR3 comprises 14 residues. The V gene's germline CDR1 is SGHDT and CDR2 YYEEEE. The junction had 7 bases not matched to a gene; V was cut back by 6 bases and J by 6 bases. The CDR3 coding sequence is TGTGCCAGCAACCAACAGGGGGCGGGTCAGCCCCAGCATTTT. Translation gives CASNQQGAGQPQHF.

This clonotype was observed at least ten times. The rearrangement links TRBV27 to TRBJ1-6, with D tentatively TRBD1 (6 bases). Germline CDR1 and CDR2: MNHEY and SMNVEV (reference sequence). CDR3 length equals 15 residues. Trimming left V 0 bases short and J 10 bases short, with 13 bases between. The CDR3 region has the DNA TGTGCCAGCAGTTTATCGAGGGGGGGCAGATCACCCCTCCACTTT. Its protein product is CASSLSRGGRSPLHF.

The CDR3 loop is CARSSRVTQYF. In DNA form, the CDR3 reads TGTGCCAGATCGAGCAGAGTTACGCAGTATTTT. The J gene is TRBJ2-3, the V gene TRBV2; no clear D gene. Germline lookup yields CDR1 SNHLY and CDR2 FYNNEI. Trimming shortened V by 9 bases and J by 8 bases, and 12 bases separated the two germline ends. This CDR3 comprises 11 residues.

This clonotype was seen ten or more times. The chain couples TRBV10-3 to TRBJ1-2; D call uncertain. The V gene's germline CDR1 is ENHRY and CDR2 SYGVKD. V was pared by 3 bases and J by 8 bases, with 10 bases between. CDR3 length: 12 amino acids. The DNA for the CDR3 is TGTGCCATCAGTGAATCGCTTGGGGGCTACACCTTC. It translates to CAISESLGGYTF.

This clonotype was seen at least ten times. The V gene is TRBV27, the J gene TRBJ2-1; 9 nucleotides match TRBD2. The CDR3 contains 16 residues. J was trimmed by 5 bases and V by 0 bases; bases with no gene match: 5. In germline, CDR1 is MNHEY, CDR2 SMNVEV (reference sequence). The CDR3 loop reads CASSLSYSGGNNEQFF. In DNA, the CDR3 is TGTGCCAGCAGTTTATCGTATAGCGGGGGTAACAATGAGCAGTTCTTC.

This clonotype was seen many times. The chain combines TRBV12-3 or TRBV12-4 with TRBJ2-1; 7 bases fit TRBD1. V lost 2 bases, J lost 7 bases, and 8 bases stayed unmatched. This CDR3 has 15 amino acids. The CDR3 coding sequence is TGTGCCAGCAGTTTACGGGGACAGAATGGGAATGAGCAGTTCTTC. This gives the protein CASSLRGQNGNEQFF.

V is TRBV5-1 and J is TRBJ2-7; possible D gene TRBD2, 6 bases. V dropped 5 bases and J dropped 4 bases, with 19 bases sitting between them. The CDR3 extends over 15 amino acids. CDR1 is SGHRS and CDR2 is YFSETQ in the germline V gene. The CDR3 DNA follows: TGCGCCAGCAGTACCCGCGGGACGGGATCTTACGAGCAGTACTTC. Translated: CASSTRGTGSYEQYF.

Ten or more counts support this clonotype. The J gene is TRBJ2-2, the V gene TRBV6-5; tentative D call: TRBD1 (6 bases). Trimming removed 0 bases from V and 4 bases from J, with 12 bases in between. This CDR3 has 16 amino acids. Germline V gene lookup returns CDR1 MNHEY and CDR2 SVGAGI. This CDR3 reads CASSYSTRGGTGELFF. The DNA for the CDR3 is TGTGCCAGCAGTTACTCGACCAGGGGTGGCACCGGGGAGCTGTTTTTT.

At least ten counts were recorded for this clonotype. V gene TRBV7-9 combines with J gene TRBJ1-1, with D possibly TRBD1 on 6 matching bases. Germline CDR1 reads SEHNR; CDR2 reads FQNEAQ (reference sequence). The V and J ends lost 3 bases and 4 bases respectively, with 12 bases between them. CDR3 size: 14 residues. This CDR3 reads CASSFDRSSTEAFF. The DNA of the CDR3 is TGTGCCAGCAGCTTTGACAGGTCCTCCACTGAAGCTTTCTTT.

The chain joins TRBV28 to TRBJ2-1; D unclear. The germline V gene encodes CDR1 MDHEN and CDR2 SYDVKM. V was cut by 5 bases and J by 16 bases, with 12 bases left in between. The CDR3 has 10 amino acids. CDR3 DNA sequence: TGTGCCAGCAGTCACACAAGTCATTTCTTC. This sequence encodes CASSHTSHFF.

This clonotype was recorded at least ten times. The chain uses TRBV5-1 and TRBJ2-3; TRBD2 is a possible D gene (6 bases). CDR1 SGHRS and CDR2 YFSETQ come from the germline V gene. The CDR3 spans 14 residues. Between the trimmed V and J ends, which lost 1 base and 4 bases, there was a span of 10 bases. The CDR3 DNA reads TGCGCCAGCAGCTTGATGATAGCGGCAGATACGCAGTATTTT. It codes for CASSLMIAADTQYF.

To note about this clonotype: The conserved final phenylalanine or tryptophan is absent from the CDR3, which likely points to a read error. The rearrangement links TRBV19 to TRBJ2-5; 9 bases align to TRBD2. The CDR3 totals 16 residues. V shed 4 bases, J shed 3 bases, and the junction held 9 bases outside the gene matches. Germline CDR1 reads LNHDA; CDR2 reads SQIVND (reference sequence). Here the CDR3 DNA reads TGTGCCAGTAGTACTCCCCCCTTAGCGGGAGAAGAGACCCAGTACTAC. Translating gives CASSTPPLAGEETQYY.